The present T cell receptor beta chain was sequenced within a study of vaccination and CD4 T cells after COVID-19. Oncomine TCR Beta short-read sequencing was applied to DNA from cultured CD4+ T cells. TCRdb passed the PCR reads through MiXCR, listing each CDR3 protein once. The sample yields 20,000 to 30,000 distinct CDR3 sequences, 40% to 45% seen once. J lost 2 bases, V lost 7 bases, and 7 bases had no gene match. The CDR3 loop spans 15 amino acids. CDR1 and CDR2 from the germline V gene are MNHNS and SASEGT. Time point defined: late sampling 161 to 241 days after vaccination in a few convalescent patients. Treatment of the sample: approximately 11-day PBMC culture with coronavirus spike peptide pools or control peptides (ViraFEST assay). To note about this clonotype: Its antigen remains unidentified.

The source of this sequence is a human donor who had recovered from COVID-19. The sequences come from CD4+ T cells from blood, cultured in vitro, collected about 7 months after SARS-CoV-2 vaccination. The chain employs TRBV6-1 and TRBJ2-5; the match to TRBD1 covers 10 bases. CDR3: CASTRQGAVQETQYF. DNA for the CDR3: TGTGCCAGCACCAGACAGGGGGCCGTACAAGAGACCCAGTACTTC.